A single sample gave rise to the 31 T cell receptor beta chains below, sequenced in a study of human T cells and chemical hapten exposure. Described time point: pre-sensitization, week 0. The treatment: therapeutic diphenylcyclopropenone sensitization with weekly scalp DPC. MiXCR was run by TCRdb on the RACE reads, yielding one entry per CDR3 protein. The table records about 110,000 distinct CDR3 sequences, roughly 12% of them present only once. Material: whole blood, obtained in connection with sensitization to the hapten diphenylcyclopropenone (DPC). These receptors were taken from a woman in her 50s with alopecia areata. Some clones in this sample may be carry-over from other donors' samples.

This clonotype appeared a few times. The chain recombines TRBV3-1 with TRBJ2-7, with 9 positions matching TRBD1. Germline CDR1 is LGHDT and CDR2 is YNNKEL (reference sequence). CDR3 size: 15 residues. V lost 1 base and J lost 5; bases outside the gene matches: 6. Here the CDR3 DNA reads TGTGCCAGCAGCCAAGGCTACAGGGGGCTTGACGAGCAGTACTTC. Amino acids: CASSQGYRGLDEQYF.

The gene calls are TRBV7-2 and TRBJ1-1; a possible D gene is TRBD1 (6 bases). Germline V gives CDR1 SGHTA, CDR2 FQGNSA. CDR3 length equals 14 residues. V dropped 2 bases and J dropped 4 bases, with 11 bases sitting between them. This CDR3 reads CASSLQGTITEAFF. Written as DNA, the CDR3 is TGTGCCAGCAGCTTACAGGGGACAATCACTGAAGCTTTCTTT.

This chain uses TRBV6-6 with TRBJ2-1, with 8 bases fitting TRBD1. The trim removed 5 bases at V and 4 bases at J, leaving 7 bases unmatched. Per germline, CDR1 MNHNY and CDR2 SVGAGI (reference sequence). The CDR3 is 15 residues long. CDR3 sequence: CASSPRQGWYNEQFF. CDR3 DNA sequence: TGTGCCAGCAGTCCCAGACAGGGGTGGTACAATGAGCAGTTCTTC.

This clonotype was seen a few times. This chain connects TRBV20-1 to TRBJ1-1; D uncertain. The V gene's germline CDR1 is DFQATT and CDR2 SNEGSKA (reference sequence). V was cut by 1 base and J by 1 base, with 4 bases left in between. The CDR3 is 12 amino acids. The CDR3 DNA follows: TGCAGTGCTAGAGTTCGGAACACTGAAGCTTTCTTT. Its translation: CSARVRNTEAFF.

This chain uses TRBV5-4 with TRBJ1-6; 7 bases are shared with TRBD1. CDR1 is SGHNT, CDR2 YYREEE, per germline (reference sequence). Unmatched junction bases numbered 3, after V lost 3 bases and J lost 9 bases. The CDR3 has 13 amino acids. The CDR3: CASSYRGSSPLHF. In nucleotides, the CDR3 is TGTGCCAGCAGCTACAGGGGTAGTTCACCCCTCCACTTT.

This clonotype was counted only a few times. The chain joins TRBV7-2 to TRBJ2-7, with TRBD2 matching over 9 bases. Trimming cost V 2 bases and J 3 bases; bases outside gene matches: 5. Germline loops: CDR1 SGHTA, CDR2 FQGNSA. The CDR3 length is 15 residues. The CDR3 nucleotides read TGTGCCAGCAGCTTACGGCGGGGGGGCGACTACGAGCAGTACTTC. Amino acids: CASSLRRGGDYEQYF.

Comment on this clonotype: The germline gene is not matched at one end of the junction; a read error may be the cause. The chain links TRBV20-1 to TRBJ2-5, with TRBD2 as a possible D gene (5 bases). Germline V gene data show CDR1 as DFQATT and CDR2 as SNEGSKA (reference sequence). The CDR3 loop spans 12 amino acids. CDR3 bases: TGCAGTGCCAGAGGGCAGCAAGAGACCCAGTACTTC. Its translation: CSARGQQETQYF.

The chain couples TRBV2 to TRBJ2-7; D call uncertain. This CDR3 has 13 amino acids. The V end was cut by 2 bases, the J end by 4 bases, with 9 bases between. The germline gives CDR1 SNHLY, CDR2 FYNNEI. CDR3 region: CASSERRDYEQYF. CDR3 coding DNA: TGTGCCAGCAGTGAACGAAGGGATTACGAGCAGTACTTC.

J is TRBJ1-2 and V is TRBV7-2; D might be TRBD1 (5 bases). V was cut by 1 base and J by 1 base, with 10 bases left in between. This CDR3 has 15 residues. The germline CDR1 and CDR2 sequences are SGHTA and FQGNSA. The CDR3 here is CASSLEGFLNYGYTF. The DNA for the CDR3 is TGTGCCAGCAGCTTAGAGGGGTTTCTTAACTATGGCTACACCTTC.

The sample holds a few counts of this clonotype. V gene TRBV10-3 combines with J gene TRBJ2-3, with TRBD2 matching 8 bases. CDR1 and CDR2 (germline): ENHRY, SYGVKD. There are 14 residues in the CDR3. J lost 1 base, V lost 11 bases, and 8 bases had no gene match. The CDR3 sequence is CAASAGEGTDTQYF. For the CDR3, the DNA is TGTGCCGCGTCAGCGGGAGAAGGCACAGATACGCAGTATTTT.

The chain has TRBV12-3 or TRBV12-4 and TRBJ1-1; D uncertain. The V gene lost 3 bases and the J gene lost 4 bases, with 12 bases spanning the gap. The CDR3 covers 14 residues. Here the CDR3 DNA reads TGTGCCAGCAGTTTTGACATGGTGGGCACTGAAGCTTTCTTT. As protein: CASSFDMVGTEAFF.

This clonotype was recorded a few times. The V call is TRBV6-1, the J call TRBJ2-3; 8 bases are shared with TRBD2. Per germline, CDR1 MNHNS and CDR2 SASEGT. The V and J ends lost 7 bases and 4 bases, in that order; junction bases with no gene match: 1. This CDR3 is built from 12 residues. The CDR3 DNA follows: TGTGCCAGCAAGACTAGCGCAGATACGCAGTATTTT. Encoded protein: CASKTSADTQYF.

CDR3 bases: TGCGCCAGCAGCCCGTGGGGGGAGAGCAGCACTGAAGCTTTCTTT. Its translation: CASSPWGESSTEAFF. This chain links TRBV5-1 with TRBJ1-1, with D possibly being TRBD1 (5 bases). Per germline, CDR1 SGHRS and CDR2 YFSETQ. V was pared by 4 bases and J by 4 bases, with 17 bases between. This CDR3 comprises 15 residues.

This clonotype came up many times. CDR3 DNA sequence: TGTGCCAGCAGTTTGGGACAGGGCCCCAACGAGCAGTACTTC. Translated, it gives CASSLGQGPNEQYF. This rearrangement joins TRBV28 to TRBJ2-7, with TRBD1 matching over 9 bases. After removal of 3 bases from V and 5 bases from J, the junction contained 5 bases not matched to a gene. This CDR3 is built from 14 residues. Germline CDR1 reads MDHEN; CDR2 reads SYDVKM.

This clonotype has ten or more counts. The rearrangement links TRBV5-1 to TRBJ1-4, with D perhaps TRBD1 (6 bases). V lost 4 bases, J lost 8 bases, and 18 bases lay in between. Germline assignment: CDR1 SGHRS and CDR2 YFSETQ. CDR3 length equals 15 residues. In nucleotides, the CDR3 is TGCGCCAGCAGCCCGGGCGGGGGCTGGGAAGAAAAACTGTTTTTT. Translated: CASSPGGGWEEKLFF.

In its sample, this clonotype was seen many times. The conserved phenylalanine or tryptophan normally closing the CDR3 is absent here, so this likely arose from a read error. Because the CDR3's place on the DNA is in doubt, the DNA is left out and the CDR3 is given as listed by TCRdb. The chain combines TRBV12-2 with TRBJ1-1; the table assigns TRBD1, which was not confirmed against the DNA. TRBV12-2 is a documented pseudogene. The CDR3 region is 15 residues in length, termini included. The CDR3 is CASRFQSDRVEVDPL.

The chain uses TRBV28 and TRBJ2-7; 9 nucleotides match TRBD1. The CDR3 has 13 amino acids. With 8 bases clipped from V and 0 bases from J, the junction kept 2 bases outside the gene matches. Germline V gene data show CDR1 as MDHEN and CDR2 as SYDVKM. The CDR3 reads CASRDRASYEQYF. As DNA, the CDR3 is TGTGCCAGCCGGGACAGGGCCTCCTACGAGCAGTACTTC.

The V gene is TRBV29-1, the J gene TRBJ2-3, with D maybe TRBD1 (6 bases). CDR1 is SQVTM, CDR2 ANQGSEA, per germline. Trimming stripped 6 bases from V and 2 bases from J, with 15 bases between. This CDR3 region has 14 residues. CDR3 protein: CSVADRRFTDTQYF. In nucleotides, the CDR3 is TGCAGCGTCGCAGACAGGAGGTTCACAGATACGCAGTATTTT.

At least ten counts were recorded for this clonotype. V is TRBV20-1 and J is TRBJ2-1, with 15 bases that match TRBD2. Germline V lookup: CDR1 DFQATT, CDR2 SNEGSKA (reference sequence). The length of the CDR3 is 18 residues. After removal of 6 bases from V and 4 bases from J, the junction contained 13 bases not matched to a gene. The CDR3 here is CSARRPGLAGGSYNEQFF. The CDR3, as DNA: TGCAGTGCCCGTCGTCCGGGACTAGCGGGGGGATCTTACAATGAGCAGTTCTTC.

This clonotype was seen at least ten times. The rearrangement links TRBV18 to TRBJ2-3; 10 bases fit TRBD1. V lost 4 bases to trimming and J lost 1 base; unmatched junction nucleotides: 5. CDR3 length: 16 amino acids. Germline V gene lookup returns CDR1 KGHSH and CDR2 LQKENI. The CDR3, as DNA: TGTGCCAGCTCACAGGGACAGGGGTCGGGCACAGATACGCAGTATTTT. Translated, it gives CASSQGQGSGTDTQYF.

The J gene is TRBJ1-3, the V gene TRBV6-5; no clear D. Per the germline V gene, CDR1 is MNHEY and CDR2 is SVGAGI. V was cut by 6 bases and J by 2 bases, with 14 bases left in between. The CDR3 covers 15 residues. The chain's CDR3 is CASSKRGVTGNTIYF. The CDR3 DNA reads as TGTGCCAGCAGCAAACGCGGGGTCACTGGAAACACCATATATTTT.

CDR3 in DNA: TGTGCCAGCAGTGATCCCGGGGCAGCGGATGAGCAGTTCTTC. It yields the protein CASSDPGAADEQFF. The J gene is TRBJ2-1, the V gene TRBV25-1; D possibly matches TRBD1 or TRBD2 (5 bases each). V shed 3 bases and J shed 8 bases, with 14 bases lying between them. CDR1 and CDR2 (germline): MGHDK, SYGVNS. The CDR3 has 14 amino acids.

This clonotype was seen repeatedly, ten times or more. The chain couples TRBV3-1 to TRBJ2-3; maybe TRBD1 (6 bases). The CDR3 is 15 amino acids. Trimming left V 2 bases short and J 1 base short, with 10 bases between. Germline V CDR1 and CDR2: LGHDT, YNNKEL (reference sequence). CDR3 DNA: TGTGCCAGCAGCCAACCGGGACAACGCACAGATACGCAGTATTTT. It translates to CASSQPGQRTDTQYF.

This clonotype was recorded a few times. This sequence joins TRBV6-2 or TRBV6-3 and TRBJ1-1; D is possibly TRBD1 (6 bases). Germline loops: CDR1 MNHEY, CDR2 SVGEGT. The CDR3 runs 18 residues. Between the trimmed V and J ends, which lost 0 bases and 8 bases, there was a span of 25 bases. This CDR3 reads CASSYSIGQIPDGIEAFF. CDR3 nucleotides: TGTGCCAGCAGTTACTCGATAGGACAGATCCCCGATGGAATAGAAGCTTTCTTT.

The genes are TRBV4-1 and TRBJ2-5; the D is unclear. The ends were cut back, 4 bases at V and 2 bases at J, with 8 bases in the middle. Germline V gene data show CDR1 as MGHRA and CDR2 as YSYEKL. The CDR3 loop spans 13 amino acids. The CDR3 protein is CASSRYLQETQYF. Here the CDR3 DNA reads TGCGCCAGCAGCCGGTACCTGCAAGAGACCCAGTACTTC.

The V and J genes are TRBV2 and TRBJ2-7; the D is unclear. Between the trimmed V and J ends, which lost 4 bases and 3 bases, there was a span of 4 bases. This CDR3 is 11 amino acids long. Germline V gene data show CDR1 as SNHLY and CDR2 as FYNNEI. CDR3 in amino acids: CASSGYYEQYF. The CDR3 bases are TGTGCCAGCAGTGGGTACTACGAGCAGTACTTC.

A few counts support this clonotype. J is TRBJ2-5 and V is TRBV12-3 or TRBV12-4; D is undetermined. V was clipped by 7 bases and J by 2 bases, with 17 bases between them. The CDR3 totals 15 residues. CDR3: CASTFGPGPQETQYF. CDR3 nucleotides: TGTGCCAGCACCTTTGGCCCCGGGCCTCAAGAGACCCAGTACTTC.

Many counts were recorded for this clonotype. In DNA form, the CDR3 reads TGCAGCGTTGAAGTAGTGGCCCACTACACCTTC. Translation gives CSVEVVAHYTF. The V and J genes are TRBV29-1 and TRBJ1-2, with no clear D. V lost 1 base, J lost 10 bases, and 10 bases lay in between. In germline, CDR1 is SQVTM, CDR2 ANQGSEA. The CDR3 spans 11 residues.

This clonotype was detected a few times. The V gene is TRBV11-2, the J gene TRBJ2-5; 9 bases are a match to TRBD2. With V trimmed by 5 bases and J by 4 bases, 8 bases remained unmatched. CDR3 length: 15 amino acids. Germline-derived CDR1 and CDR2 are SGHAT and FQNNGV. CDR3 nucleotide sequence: TGTGCCAGCAGCAACCCAGCGGGGGGCGCAGAGACCCAGTACTTC. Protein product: CASSNPAGGAETQYF. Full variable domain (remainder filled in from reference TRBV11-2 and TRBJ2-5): EAGVAQSPRYKIIEKRQSVAFWCNPISGHATLYWYQQILGQGPKLLIQFQNNGVVDDSQLPKDRFSAERLKGVDSTLKIQPAKLEDSAVYLCASSNPAGGAETQYFGPGTRLLVL.

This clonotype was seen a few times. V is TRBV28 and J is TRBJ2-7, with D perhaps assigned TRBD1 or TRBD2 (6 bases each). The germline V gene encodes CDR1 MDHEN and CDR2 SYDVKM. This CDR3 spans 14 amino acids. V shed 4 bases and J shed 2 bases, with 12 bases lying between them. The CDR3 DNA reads TGTGCCAGCAGTTCGGGGGACATCGCCTACGAGCAGTACTTC. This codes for CASSSGDIAYEQYF. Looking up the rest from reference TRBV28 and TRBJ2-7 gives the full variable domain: DVKVTQSSRYLVKRTGEKVFLECVQDMDHENMFWYRQDPGLGLRLIYFSYDVKMKEKGDIPEGYSVSREKKERFSLILESASTNQTSMYLCASSSGDIAYEQYFGPGTRLTVT.

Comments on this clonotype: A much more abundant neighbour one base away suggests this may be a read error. CDR3 protein: CTSSLPTSGIYNEQFF. As DNA, the CDR3 is TGTACCAGCAGCTTACCGACTAGCGGGATATACAATGAGCAGTTCTTC. The V call is TRBV11-2, the J call TRBJ2-1; 11 bases are shared with TRBD2. There are 16 residues in the CDR3. Germline CDR1 and CDR2: SGHAT and FQNNGV.